The text below deals with one T cell receptor (beta chain). The antigen this receptor binds is unknown. No much larger clone exists at a distance of one base, and base qualities are not known. Sequencing used an Illumina HiSeq 1500. The public reads were reprocessed in TCRdb via fastp at Q25 and MiXCR, keeping in-frame beta chains. Rows are unified per CDR3 protein, each entry keeping the most common DNA and genes. In this sample the table shows more than 85,000 distinct CDR3 sequences, about 25% of which occur a single time. The ten most abundant clones make up approximately 40% of the sample. This sample is drawn from a study of T cell repertoires in cytomegalovirus infection (dated by TCRdb to about 2019). As for the study more broadly: Donor HLA type was relevant to the analysis, because carriage of CMV infection together with the matching HLA type was indicated by public TCR beta signatures.

The germline V gene specifies MNHEY as CDR1 and SVGAGI as CDR2. CDR3 length: 14 amino acids, cysteine to phenylalanine. The DNA shown is the 42-base CDR3, in frame from base 1. Here V drops 7 bases and J drops 1 base, and the junction holds 6 bases not matched to any gene. On the study overall, not on this receptor specifically: Cumulative frequency of public TCR beta family members discriminated carriers of CMV infection plus the relevant HLA type in this cohort and an independent 352-donor cohort. The ex vivo response was dominated by HLA-C-restricted CMV-specific TCR beta clonotypes, which also provided the single most frequent clonotype in two of eight donors.

Recombination connected TRBV6-5 to TRBJ1-2, and 7 junctional nucleotides match TRBD1. Material for sequencing was CD8+ T cells from PBMCs. This TCR was sampled from a human donor in good health (CMV status not recorded). Some clones in this sample may be carry-over from other donors' samples. CDR3 region: CASKAGGYNYGYTF. Here is the DNA: TGTGCCAGCAAGGCAGGGGGATATAACTATGGCTACACCTTC.